Each of the 25 T cell receptor beta chains below was sequenced from the same sample in a study of PD-1 blockade in classical Hodgkin lymphoma. The data were produced by immunoSEQ multiplex PCR, yet TCRdb's version contains in-frame clones alone and is incomplete. The table includes tens of thousands of clones, roughly 91% detected once. Every patient relapsed after autologous stem cell transplantation, and brentuximab vedotin exposure varied. Source: peripheral blood mononuclear cells (PBMCs), taken at baseline. These receptors originate from a human donor with classical Hodgkin lymphoma.

V gene TRBV7-9 combines with J gene TRBJ1-2; the D is unclear. V lost 1 base, J lost 6 bases, and 12 bases lay in between. This CDR3 spans 14 amino acids. Germline values: CDR1 SEHNR, CDR2 FQNEAQ (reference sequence). The chain's CDR3 is CASSLVWESNGYTF. CDR3 nucleotide sequence: TGTGCCAGCAGCTTAGTCTGGGAAAGTAATGGCTACACCTTC.

This chain joins TRBV14 and TRBJ1-3; 8 positions agree with TRBD1. This CDR3 contains 15 residues. The J segment lost 0 bases and the V segment lost 6 bases, leaving 4 bases of the junction unmatched. Germline V CDR1 and CDR2: SGHDN, FVKESK. This CDR3 reads CASSITGGSGNTIYF. The CDR3 DNA is TGTGCCAGCAGTATAACAGGGGGCTCTGGAAACACCATATATTTT.

The chain recombines TRBV28 with TRBJ2-7; tentative D call: TRBD1 (6 bases). This CDR3 spans 12 amino acids. V was clipped by 7 bases and J by 5 bases, with 12 bases between them. The germline CDR1 and CDR2 sequences are MDHEN and SYDVKM. As DNA, the CDR3 is TGTGCCAGCACAACAGGGTACCACGAGCAGTACTTC. This encodes CASTTGYHEQYF.

The chain uses TRBV6-5 and TRBJ2-3, with D uncertain. V was pared by 4 bases and J by 6 bases, with 11 bases between. The germline V gene encodes CDR1 MNHEY and CDR2 SVGAGI. This CDR3 has 13 residues. The CDR3: CASSFGVRDTQYF. CDR3 DNA sequence: TGTGCCAGCAGTTTCGGCGTACGGGATACGCAGTATTTT.

The rearrangement uses TRBV5-4 and TRBJ1-4; tentatively, D is TRBD1 (5 bases). Germline assignment: CDR1 SGHNT and CDR2 YYREEE (reference sequence). Deletions cut 0 bases from V and 0 bases from J, with 12 bases between. The CDR3 runs 17 residues. The CDR3 DNA reads as TGTGCCAGCAGCTTGGGACGGACACACGCAACTAATGAAAAACTGTTTTTT. Protein product: CASSLGRTHATNEKLFF.

This chain connects TRBV9 to TRBJ2-5, with 7 bases aligning to TRBD2. Per the germline V gene, CDR1 is SGDLS and CDR2 is YYNGEE. There are 13 residues in the CDR3. Trimming took 4 bases from V and 7 from J; bases not matched to a gene: 7. The CDR3 region has the DNA TGTGCCAGCAGCCCCGGGACTACGGGGACCCAGTACTTC. It is translated as CASSPGTTGTQYF.

The rearrangement uses TRBV7-9 and TRBJ1-5; a weak D match, TRBD1 (5 bases). This CDR3 region has 14 residues. Trimming cost V 6 bases and J 4 bases, with 13 bases left between them. CDR1 and CDR2 (germline): SEHNR, FQNEAQ (reference sequence). The CDR3 loop reads CASSSGTLNQPQHF. In DNA form, the CDR3 reads TGTGCCAGCAGTTCCGGGACCCTAAATCAGCCCCAGCATTTT.

This chain uses TRBV2 with TRBJ1-1, with D hard to call. The V and J ends lost 2 bases and 6 bases respectively, with 19 bases between them. The CDR3 loop spans 16 amino acids. Germline assignment: CDR1 SNHLY and CDR2 FYNNEI. The CDR3 DNA reads as TGTGCCAGCAGTGAATCCCTGTTCACAATTTCTTCTGAAGCTTTCTTT. It encodes CASSESLFTISSEAFF.

This clone was detected once. V gene TRBV2 combines with J gene TRBJ2-5; 8 nucleotides align to TRBD2. V lost 8 bases, J lost 3 bases, and 11 bases stayed unmatched. The CDR3 is made up of 15 amino acids. Germline V gene data show CDR1 as SNHLY and CDR2 as FYNNEI. This CDR3 reads CASVGSGSGKETQYF. The CDR3 coding sequence is TGTGCCAGCGTGGGGAGCGGGAGCGGGAAAGAGACCCAGTACTTC.

The rearrangement links TRBV9 to TRBJ1-1; D is perhaps TRBD1 (5 bases). CDR3 length: 15 residues. Germline loops: CDR1 SGDLS, CDR2 YYNGEE. Trimming left V 0 bases short and J 2 bases short, with 11 bases between. DNA for the CDR3: TGTGCCAGCAGCGTAGTCGTAACAGGCAACACTGAAGCTTTCTTT. It codes for CASSVVVTGNTEAFF.

V usage is TRBV7-8 and J usage is TRBJ2-1, with TRBD2 identical over 7 bases. Per germline, CDR1 SGHVS and CDR2 FQNEAQ. The CDR3 totals 13 residues. The J segment lost 2 bases and the V segment lost 6 bases, leaving 1 base of the junction unmatched. The CDR3 loop is CASSGGAYNEQFF. As DNA, the CDR3 is TGTGCCAGCAGTGGGGGGGCCTACAATGAGCAGTTCTTC.

This rearrangement joins TRBV6-4 to TRBJ2-2, with TRBD1 identical over 7 bases. Germline values: CDR1 MRHNA, CDR2 SNTAGT. J gave up 4 bases and V 6 bases, and 8 bases lay outside the gene matches. The CDR3 has 15 amino acids. The CDR3 loop reads CASSLTTGPTGELFF. DNA for the CDR3: TGTGCCAGCAGCCTGACGACAGGGCCCACCGGGGAGCTGTTTTTT.

The chain is built from TRBV18 and TRBJ2-1; tentatively, D is TRBD2 (7 bases). The length of the CDR3 is 15 residues. CDR1 and CDR2 (germline): KGHSH, LQKENI. Trimming left V 3 bases short and J 9 bases short, with 18 bases between. The CDR3 nucleotides read TGTGCCAGCTCACCCGCGGGGAGGGGGGGATCTGAGCAGTTCTTC. Translating it yields CASSPAGRGGSEQFF. Drawing the rest from reference TRBV18 and TRBJ2-1, the complete variable domain is NAGVMQNPRHLVRRRGQEARLRCSPMKGHSHVYWYRQLPEEGLKFMVYLQKENIIDESGMPKERFSAEFPKEGPSILRIQQVVRGDSAAYFCASSPAGRGGSEQFFGPGTRLTVL.

The rearrangement joins TRBV19 to TRBJ2-1; possible D gene TRBD2, 6 bases. Germline-derived CDR1 and CDR2 are LNHDA and SQIVND (reference sequence). Trimming shortened V by 5 bases and J by 3 bases, and 11 bases separated the two germline ends. This CDR3 has 14 residues. The CDR3 loop reads CASSESSVYNEQFF. CDR3 nucleotides: TGTGCCAGTAGTGAATCTAGCGTCTACAATGAGCAGTTCTTC. Supplemented by reference TRBV19 and TRBJ2-1, the full variable domain reads DGGITQSPKYLFRKEGQNVTLSCEQNLNHDAMYWYRQDPGQGLRLIYYSQIVNDFQKGDIAEGYSVSREKKESFPLTVTSAQKNPTAFYLCASSESSVYNEQFFGPGTRLTVL.

The chain employs TRBV7-9 and TRBJ2-5; possibly TRBD2 for D (6 bases). The CDR3 totals 15 residues. In germline, CDR1 is SEHNR, CDR2 FQNEAQ (reference sequence). V was trimmed by 5 bases and J by 4 bases, leaving 17 bases between them. CDR3 amino acids: CASSPPRGIGETQYF. CDR3 DNA sequence: TGTGCCAGCAGCCCCCCACGGGGGATTGGAGAGACCCAGTACTTC.

In this sample, this clone turned up once. This sequence joins TRBV28 and TRBJ2-1; D remains ambiguous. The CDR3 is 13 amino acids. The germline V gene encodes CDR1 MDHEN and CDR2 SYDVKM. V was shortened by 3 bases and J by 7 bases, with 10 bases between the two germline ends. The CDR3 is CASSFNLGNEQFF. For the CDR3, the DNA is TGTGCCAGCAGTTTCAATCTCGGGAATGAGCAGTTCTTC.

V usage is TRBV4-1 and J usage is TRBJ2-1; TRBD2 might be the D (5 bases). V shed 4 bases and J shed 8 bases, with 21 bases lying between them. CDR1 is MGHRA, CDR2 YSYEKL, per germline. The CDR3 runs 16 residues. Here the CDR3 reads CASSLETGSRGHEQFF. The CDR3 DNA reads TGCGCCAGCAGCCTCGAAACGGGCTCCCGGGGTCATGAGCAGTTCTTC.

This rearrangement joins TRBV9 to TRBJ1-2; D gene unclear. Between the trimmed V and J ends, which lost 3 bases and 0 bases, there was a span of 15 bases. The V gene's germline CDR1 is SGDLS and CDR2 YYNGEE. This CDR3 has 16 residues. CDR3 amino acids: CASSDGESNTNYGYTF. In nucleotides, the CDR3 is TGTGCCAGCAGCGACGGGGAGTCAAACACTAACTATGGCTACACCTTC. Full variable domain (rest looked up from reference TRBV9 and TRBJ1-2): DSGVTQTPKHLITATGQRVTLRCSPRSGDLSVYWYQQSLDQGLQFLIQYYNGEERAKGNILERFSAQQFPDLHSELNLSSLELGDSALYFCASSDGESNTNYGYTFGSGTRLTVV.

The rearrangement joins TRBV30 to TRBJ2-5; D is uncertain. The CDR3 is 11 amino acids. With 3 bases removed from V and 5 bases from J, the gap between germline ends came to 7 bases. Germline CDR1 and CDR2: GTSNPN and SVGIG (reference sequence). The DNA for the CDR3 is TGTGCCTGGAGATGGGGTGAGACCCAGTACTTC. It specifies CAWRWGETQYF.

The sample holds one count of this clone. This rearrangement joins TRBV28 to TRBJ2-7; D unclear. This CDR3 is 11 amino acids long. Trimming removed 2 bases from V and 4 bases from J, with 3 bases in between. CDR1 MDHEN and CDR2 SYDVKM come from the germline V gene. CDR3: CASSLRYEQYF. In DNA, the CDR3 is TGTGCCAGCAGTTTAAGGTACGAGCAGTACTTC.

The gene calls are TRBV4-3 and TRBJ2-7; D may be TRBD1 or TRBD2 (5 bases each). This CDR3 contains 15 residues. Germline CDR1 reads LGHNA; CDR2 reads YSLEER. Trimming shortened V by 1 base and J by 0 bases, and 10 bases separated the two germline ends. The CDR3 loop is CASSQAWGSSYEQYF. The CDR3 nucleotides are TGCGCCAGCAGCCAAGCGTGGGGGAGCTCCTACGAGCAGTACTTC.

J is TRBJ2-6 and V is TRBV14, with D perhaps given as TRBD1 or TRBD2 (5 bases each). Per germline, CDR1 SGHDN and CDR2 FVKESK. The V gene lost 3 bases and the J gene lost 2 bases, with 11 bases spanning the gap. This CDR3 has 16 residues. CDR3 nucleotides: TGTGCCAGCAGCCATGGGGGTTTTGCTGGGGCCAACGTCCTGACTTTC. Amino acids: CASSHGGFAGANVLTF. Full variable domain (missing parts from reference TRBV14 and TRBJ2-6): EAGVTQFPSHSVIEKGQTVTLRCDPISGHDNLYWYRRVMGKEIKFLLHFVKESKQDESGMPNNRFLAERTGGTYSTLKVQPAELEDSGVYFCASSHGGFAGANVLTFGAGSRLTVL.

This sequence joins TRBV5-1 and TRBJ1-4; D is perhaps TRBD1 (5 bases). The V gene's germline CDR1 is SGHRS and CDR2 YFSETQ. The V end was cut by 3 bases, the J end by 3 bases, with 18 bases between. This CDR3 contains 17 residues. The CDR3 sequence is CASSWTPGPSSNEKLFF. The CDR3 nucleotides read TGCGCCAGCAGCTGGACCCCGGGGCCAAGTTCTAATGAAAAACTGTTTTTT.

This clone was detected only a few times. The rearrangement uses TRBV6-5 and TRBJ2-7; D is undetermined. The CDR3 totals 12 residues. Germline values: CDR1 MNHEY, CDR2 SVGAGI. V was pared by 2 bases and J by 6 bases, with 8 bases between. The CDR3 reads CASSYEGREQYF. The CDR3 DNA sequence: TGTGCCAGCAGTTACGAAGGACGCGAGCAGTACTTC.

This clone was counted a few times. J is TRBJ2-5 and V is TRBV5-4, with 8 bases fitting TRBD1. Germline CDR1 reads SGHNT; CDR2 reads YYREEE (reference sequence). The CDR3 runs to 14 residues. Trimming cost V 4 bases and J 4 bases; bases outside gene matches: 6. In DNA form, the CDR3 reads TGTGCCAGCAGCGTCACAGGGGGGAGAGAGACCCAGTACTTC. Residues: CASSVTGGRETQYF.